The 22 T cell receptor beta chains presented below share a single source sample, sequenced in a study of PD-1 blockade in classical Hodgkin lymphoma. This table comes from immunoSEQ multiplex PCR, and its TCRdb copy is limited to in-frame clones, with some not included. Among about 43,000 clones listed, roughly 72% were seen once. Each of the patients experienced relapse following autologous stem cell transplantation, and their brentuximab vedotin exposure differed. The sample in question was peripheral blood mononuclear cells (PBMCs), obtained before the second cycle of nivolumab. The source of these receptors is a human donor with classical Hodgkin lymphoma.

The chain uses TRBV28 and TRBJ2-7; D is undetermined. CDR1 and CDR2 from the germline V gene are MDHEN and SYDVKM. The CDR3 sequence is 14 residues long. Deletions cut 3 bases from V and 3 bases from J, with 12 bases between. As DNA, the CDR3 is TGTGCCAGCAGTTTTTTAGGGCAGAACTACGAGCAGTACTTC. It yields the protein CASSFLGQNYEQYF.

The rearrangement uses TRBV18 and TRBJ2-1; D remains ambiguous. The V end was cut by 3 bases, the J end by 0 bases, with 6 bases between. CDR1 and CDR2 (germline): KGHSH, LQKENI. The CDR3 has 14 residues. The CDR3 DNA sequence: TGTGCCAGCTCACCTTCGAGCTCCTACAATGAGCAGTTCTTC. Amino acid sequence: CASSPSSSYNEQFF.

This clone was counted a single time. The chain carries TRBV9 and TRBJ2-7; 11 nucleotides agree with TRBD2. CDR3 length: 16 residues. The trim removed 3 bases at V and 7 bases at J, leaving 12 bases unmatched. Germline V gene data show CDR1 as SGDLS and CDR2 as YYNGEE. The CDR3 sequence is CASSGGRLAGRLEQYF. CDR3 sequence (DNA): TGTGCCAGCAGCGGGGGGAGACTAGCGGGACGCCTGGAGCAGTACTTC.

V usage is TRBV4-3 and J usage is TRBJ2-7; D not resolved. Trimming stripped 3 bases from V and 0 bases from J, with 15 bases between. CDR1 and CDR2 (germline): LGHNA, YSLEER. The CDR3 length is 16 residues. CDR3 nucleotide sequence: TGCGCCAGCAGCCAGTACTCGGACGGACCCTCCTACGAGCAGTACTTC. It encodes CASSQYSDGPSYEQYF.

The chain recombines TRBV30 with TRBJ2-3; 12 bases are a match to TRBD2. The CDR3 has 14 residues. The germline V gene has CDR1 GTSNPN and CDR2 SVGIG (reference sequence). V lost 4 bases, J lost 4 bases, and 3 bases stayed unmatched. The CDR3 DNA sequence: TGTGCCTGGACTCTAGCGGGAGGGCCAGATACGCAGTATTTT. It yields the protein CAWTLAGGPDTQYF.

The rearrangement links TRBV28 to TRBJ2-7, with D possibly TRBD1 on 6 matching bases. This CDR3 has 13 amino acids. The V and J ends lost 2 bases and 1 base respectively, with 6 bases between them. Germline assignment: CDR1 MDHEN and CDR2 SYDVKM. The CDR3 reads CASSLTGSYEQYF. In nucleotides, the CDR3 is TGTGCCAGCAGTTTAACAGGGTCCTACGAGCAGTACTTC.

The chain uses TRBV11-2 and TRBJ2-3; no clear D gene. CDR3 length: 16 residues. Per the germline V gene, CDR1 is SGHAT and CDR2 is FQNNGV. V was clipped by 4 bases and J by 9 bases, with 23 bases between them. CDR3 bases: TGTGCCAGCAGCTCAGGTCTGGTCTTAGGCGTGTTGACGCAGTATTTT. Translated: CASSSGLVLGVLTQYF.

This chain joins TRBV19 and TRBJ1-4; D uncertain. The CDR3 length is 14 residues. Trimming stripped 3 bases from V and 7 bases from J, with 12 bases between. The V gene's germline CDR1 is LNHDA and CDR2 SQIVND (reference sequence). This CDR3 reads CASSIAGNGEKLFF. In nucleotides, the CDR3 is TGTGCCAGTAGTATCGCGGGCAATGGTGAAAAACTGTTTTTT.

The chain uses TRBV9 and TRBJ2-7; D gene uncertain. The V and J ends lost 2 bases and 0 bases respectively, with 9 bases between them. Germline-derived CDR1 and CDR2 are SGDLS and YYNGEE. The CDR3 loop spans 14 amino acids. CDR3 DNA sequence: TGTGCCAGCAGCGTGGGGATCGACTCCTACGAGCAGTACTTC. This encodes CASSVGIDSYEQYF.

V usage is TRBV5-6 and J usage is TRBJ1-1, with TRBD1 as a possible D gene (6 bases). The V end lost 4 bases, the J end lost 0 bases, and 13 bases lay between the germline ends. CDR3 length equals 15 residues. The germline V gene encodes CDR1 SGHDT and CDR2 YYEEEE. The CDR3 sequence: CASSGTKELNTEAFF. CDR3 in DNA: TGTGCCAGCAGCGGGACAAAGGAGCTGAACACTGAAGCTTTCTTT.

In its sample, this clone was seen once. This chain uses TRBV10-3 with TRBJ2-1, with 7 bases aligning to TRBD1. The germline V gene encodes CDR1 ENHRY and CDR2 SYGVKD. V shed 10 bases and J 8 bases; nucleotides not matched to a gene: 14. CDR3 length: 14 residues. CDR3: CATAGTAMEYEQFF. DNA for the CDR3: TGTGCCACCGCCGGGACAGCCATGGAGTATGAGCAGTTCTTC.

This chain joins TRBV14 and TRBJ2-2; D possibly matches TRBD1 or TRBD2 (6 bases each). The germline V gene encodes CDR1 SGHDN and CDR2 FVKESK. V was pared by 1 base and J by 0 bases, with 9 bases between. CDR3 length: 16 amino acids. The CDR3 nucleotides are TGTGCCAGCAGCCAAGGGAGGGGGGCGAACACCGGGGAGCTGTTTTTT. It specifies CASSQGRGANTGELFF.

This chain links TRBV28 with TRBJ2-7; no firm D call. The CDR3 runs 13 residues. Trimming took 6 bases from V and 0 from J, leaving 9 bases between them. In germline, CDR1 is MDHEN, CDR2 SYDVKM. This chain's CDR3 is CASSRPGSYEQYF. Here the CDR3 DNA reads TGTGCCAGCAGCCGCCCGGGCTCCTACGAGCAGTACTTC.

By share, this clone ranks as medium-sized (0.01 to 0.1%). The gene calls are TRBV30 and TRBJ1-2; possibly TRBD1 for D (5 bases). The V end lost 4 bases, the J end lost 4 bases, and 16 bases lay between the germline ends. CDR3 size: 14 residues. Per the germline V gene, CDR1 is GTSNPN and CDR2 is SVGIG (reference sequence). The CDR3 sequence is CAWTDPGSLYGYTF. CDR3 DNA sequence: TGTGCCTGGACGGATCCAGGGTCCCTCTATGGCTACACCTTC.

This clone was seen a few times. Written as DNA, the CDR3 is TGCAGCGTTGCCGGCCGACCTGGGGCAGGGTACAATGAGCAGTTCTTC. Protein product: CSVAGRPGAGYNEQFF. The V and J genes are TRBV29-1 and TRBJ2-1; perhaps TRBD1 as D (5 bases). V lost 4 bases, J lost 4 bases, and 20 bases lay in between. This CDR3 has 16 amino acids. Germline V CDR1 and CDR2: SQVTM, ANQGSEA.

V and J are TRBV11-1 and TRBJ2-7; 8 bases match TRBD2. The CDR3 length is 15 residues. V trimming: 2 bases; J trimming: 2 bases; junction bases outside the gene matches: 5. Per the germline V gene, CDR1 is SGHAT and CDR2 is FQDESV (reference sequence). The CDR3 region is CASSLLSGSAYEQYF. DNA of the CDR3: TGTGCCAGCAGCTTATTGAGCGGGAGCGCCTACGAGCAGTACTTC.

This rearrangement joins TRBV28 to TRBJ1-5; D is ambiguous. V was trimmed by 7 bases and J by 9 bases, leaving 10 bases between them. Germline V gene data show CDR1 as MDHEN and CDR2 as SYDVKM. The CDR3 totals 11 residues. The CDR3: CASTSDRPQHF. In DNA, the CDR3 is TGTGCCAGCACCTCGGATCGGCCCCAGCATTTT.

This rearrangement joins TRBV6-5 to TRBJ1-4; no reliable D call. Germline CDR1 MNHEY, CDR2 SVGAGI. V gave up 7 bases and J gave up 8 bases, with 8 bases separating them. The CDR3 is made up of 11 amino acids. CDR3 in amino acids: CASNGGEKLFF. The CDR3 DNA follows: TGTGCCAGCAATGGAGGAGAAAAACTGTTTTTT.

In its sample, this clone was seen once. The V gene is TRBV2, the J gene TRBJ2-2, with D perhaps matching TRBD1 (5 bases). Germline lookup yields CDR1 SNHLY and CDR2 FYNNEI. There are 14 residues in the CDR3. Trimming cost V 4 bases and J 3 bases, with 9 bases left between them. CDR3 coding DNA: TGTGCCAGCAGTGGACAGTTCGACACCGGGGAGCTGTTTTTT. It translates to CASSGQFDTGELFF.

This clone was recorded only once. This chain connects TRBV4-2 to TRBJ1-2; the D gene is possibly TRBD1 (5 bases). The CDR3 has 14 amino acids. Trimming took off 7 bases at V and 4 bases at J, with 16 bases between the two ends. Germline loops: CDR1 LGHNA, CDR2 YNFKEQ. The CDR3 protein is CASNLKEGSYGYTF. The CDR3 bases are TGTGCCAGCAACCTAAAAGAGGGGAGCTATGGCTACACCTTC.

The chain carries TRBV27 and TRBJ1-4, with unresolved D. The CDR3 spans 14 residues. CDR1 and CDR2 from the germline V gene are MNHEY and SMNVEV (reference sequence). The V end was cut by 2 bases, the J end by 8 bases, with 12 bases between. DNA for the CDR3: TGTGCCAGCAGTTTAGTTGCAGGAGTCGAAAAACTGTTTTTT. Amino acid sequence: CASSLVAGVEKLFF.

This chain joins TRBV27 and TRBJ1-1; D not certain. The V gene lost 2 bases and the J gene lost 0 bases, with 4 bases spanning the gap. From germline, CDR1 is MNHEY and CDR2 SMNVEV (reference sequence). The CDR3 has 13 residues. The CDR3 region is CASSLTVNTEAFF. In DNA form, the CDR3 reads TGTGCCAGCAGTTTAACAGTGAACACTGAAGCTTTCTTT.